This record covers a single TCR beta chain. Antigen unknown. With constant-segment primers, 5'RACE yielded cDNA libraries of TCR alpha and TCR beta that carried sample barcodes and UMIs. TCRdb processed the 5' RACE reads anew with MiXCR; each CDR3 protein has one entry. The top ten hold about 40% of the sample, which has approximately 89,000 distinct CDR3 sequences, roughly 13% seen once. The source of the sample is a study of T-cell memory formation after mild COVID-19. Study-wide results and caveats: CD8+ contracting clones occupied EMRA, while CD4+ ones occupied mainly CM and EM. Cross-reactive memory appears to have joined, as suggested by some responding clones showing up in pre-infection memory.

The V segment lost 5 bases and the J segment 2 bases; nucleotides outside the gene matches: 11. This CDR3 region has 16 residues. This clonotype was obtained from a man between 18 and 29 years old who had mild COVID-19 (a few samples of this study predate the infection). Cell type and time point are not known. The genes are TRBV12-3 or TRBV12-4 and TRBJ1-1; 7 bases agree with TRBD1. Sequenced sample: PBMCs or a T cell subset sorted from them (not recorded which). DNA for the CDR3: TGTGCCAGCAGTACTATACCGGGACAGCTAAACACTGAAGCTTTCTTT. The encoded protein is CASSTIPGQLNTEAFF.